Below, 11 T cell receptor beta chains from the same sample are listed, as sequenced in a study of blood T cell repertoires in COVID-19. The assay was immunoSEQ multiplex PCR, and TCRdb's table has in-frame clones only and misses some. In the table there are hundreds of thousands of clones, 82% of which are singletons. Sequenced sample: peripheral blood. The source is a woman of 80 years or more with acute or convalescent COVID-19.

The CDR3 region has the DNA TGTGCCACCAGCAGAGATCCGTGGACAGGGGGGCTGAACACTGAAGCTTTCTTT. Its protein product is CATSRDPWTGGLNTEAFF. The rearrangement links TRBV15 to TRBJ1-1; 10 bases fit TRBD1. The CDR3 runs 18 residues. V lost 0 bases to trimming and J lost 0 bases; unmatched junction nucleotides: 7. Germline lookup yields CDR1 LNHNV and CDR2 YYDKDF (reference sequence).

The rearrangement links TRBV30 to TRBJ2-6; 12 bases fit TRBD1. The CDR3 sequence is 17 residues long. V shed 2 bases, J shed 4 bases, and the junction held 6 bases outside the gene matches. Germline V gene sequence: CDR1 GTSNPN, CDR2 SVGIG (reference sequence). DNA for the CDR3: TGTGCCTGGAGTACAGGGACAGGGGGCACCGGGGCCAACGTCCTGACTTTC. This sequence encodes CAWSTGTGGTGANVLTF.

The genes are TRBV6-5 and TRBJ2-7, with 7 bases aligning to TRBD1. Unmatched junction bases numbered 7, after V lost 6 bases and J lost 2 bases. CDR1 is MNHEY and CDR2 is SVGAGI in the germline V gene. The CDR3 runs to 14 residues. The CDR3 reads CASRLTGKAYEQYF. CDR3 sequence (DNA): TGTGCCAGCAGACTGACAGGGAAAGCCTACGAGCAGTACTTC.

The chain is built from TRBV5-1 and TRBJ1-1; 8 nucleotides line up with TRBD1. Trimming took 5 bases from V and 5 from J; bases not matched to a gene: 8. Germline CDR1 is SGHRS and CDR2 is YFSETQ. The CDR3 runs 14 residues. The CDR3 bases are TGCGCCAGCAGTCCGACAGGGGAAGGGACTGAAGCTTTCTTT. This gives the protein CASSPTGEGTEAFF.

V is TRBV10-3 and J is TRBJ1-2; 7 nucleotides align to TRBD1. V lost 4 bases, J lost 8 bases, and 7 bases stayed unmatched. The CDR3 extends over 13 amino acids. CDR1 and CDR2 from the germline V gene are ENHRY and SYGVKD. Here the CDR3 reads CAISATGEGGYTF. The CDR3 DNA reads TGTGCCATCAGTGCCACAGGGGAAGGGGGCTACACCTTC.

The chain links TRBV7-2 to TRBJ2-3, with D possibly matching TRBD1 (5 bases). With 1 base removed from V and 2 bases from J, the gap between germline ends came to 7 bases. This CDR3 has 14 residues. CDR1 is SGHTA and CDR2 is FQGNSA in the germline V gene. The CDR3 is CASSLGGHTDTQYF. In DNA form, the CDR3 reads TGTGCCAGCAGCTTAGGCGGACACACAGATACGCAGTATTTT. The full variable domain, in which reference TRBV7-2 and TRBJ2-3 provide the parts outside the CDR3, is GAGVSQSPSNKVTEKGKDVELRCDPISGHTALYWYRQSLGQGLEFLIYFQGNSAPDKSGLPSDRFSAERTGGSVSTLTIQRTQQEDSAVYLCASSLGGHTDTQYFGPGTRLTVL.

The J gene is TRBJ2-2, the V gene TRBV2; TRBD2 matches 7 bases. Germline CDR1 is SNHLY and CDR2 is FYNNEI. The CDR3 extends over 13 amino acids. Trimming took 7 bases from V and 7 from J; bases not matched to a gene: 6. The CDR3 region is CASTTWGGGELFF. The CDR3 bases are TGTGCCAGCACCACCTGGGGGGGCGGGGAGCTGTTTTTT.

This sequence joins TRBV21-1 and TRBJ2-1; the table names TRBD2, a call not compared with the DNA. TRBV21-1 is a recognized pseudogene. The CDR3 contains 14 residues. The CDR3 is CASSKARMFIEQFF. The CDR3 DNA reads as TGTGCCAGCAGCAAAGCGCGCATGTTCATTGAGCAGTTCTTC.

The J gene is TRBJ2-5, the V gene TRBV9; a weak D match, TRBD2 (6 bases). V lost 4 bases and J 3 bases, leaving 13 bases between the germline ends. Looked up from germline, CDR1 is SGDLS and CDR2 is YYNGEE. The CDR3 length is 14 residues. The CDR3 nucleotides are TGTGCCAGCAGCCCCGGACTATGGAAAGAGACCCAGTACTTC. It translates to CASSPGLWKETQYF.

DNA for the CDR3: TGTGCCAGCAGATCCCCTTCGGGAGACTGGGGAAATTCACCCCTCCACTTT. Residues: CASRSPSGDWGNSPLHF. The chain combines TRBV28 with TRBJ1-6; D is uncertain. V shed 6 bases and J shed 7 bases, with 22 bases lying between them. The CDR3 consists of 17 residues. CDR1 is MDHEN, CDR2 SYDVKM, per germline.

This clone was counted only a few times. The chain recombines TRBV5-4 with TRBJ1-1; TRBD1 matches at 10 bases. This CDR3 has 14 amino acids. Trimming at V came to 4 bases and at J to 7 bases, leaving 7 bases not matched to a gene. Per the germline V gene, CDR1 is SGHNT and CDR2 is YYREEE (reference sequence). The CDR3 is CASSPGQGRGEAFF. The CDR3 bases are TGTGCCAGCAGCCCGGGACAGGGGAGGGGTGAAGCTTTCTTT.